This passage covers 16 T cell receptor beta chains from one sample sequenced in a study. TCRdb re-called the 5' RACE reads with MiXCR, one entry per CDR3 protein. The sample contains about 32,000 distinct CDR3 sequences, over 25% of which appear only once. Cells sorted as Tregs were CD4+, CD25+ and CD127-/low. Material for sequencing was tumor-infiltrating Tregs sorted from the breast tumor. The receptors originated from a female donor with breast cancer.

In this sample, this clonotype turned up many times. The chain recombines TRBV2 with TRBJ1-6; D is unresolved. CDR1 is SNHLY and CDR2 is FYNNEI in the germline V gene. V was trimmed by 6 bases and J by 6 bases, leaving 6 bases between them. The CDR3 has 12 amino acids. In DNA, the CDR3 is TGTGCCAGCAGAACGGTTAATTCACCCCTCCACTTT. It yields the protein CASRTVNSPLHF.

In the case of this clonotype: A much larger clone sits a single nucleotide away, making a read error possible. The J gene is TRBJ1-1, the V gene TRBV14, with 7 bases fitting TRBD1. The CDR3 runs 16 residues. Germline loops: CDR1 SGHDN, CDR2 FVKESK. As DNA, the CDR3 is TGTGCCAGCAGCCAAGATTGGGGACAGATGAACACTGAAGCTCTCTTT. It codes for CASSQDWGQMNTEALF. Filled out from reference TRBV14 and TRBJ1-1, the complete variable domain reads EAGVTQFPSHSVIEKGQTVTLRCDPISGHDNLYWYRRVMGKEIKFLLHFVKESKQDESGMPNNRFLAERTGGTYSTLKVQPAELEDSGVYFCASSQDWGQMNTEALFGQGTRLTVV.

This clonotype was counted only a few times. The chain joins TRBV30 to TRBJ1-2, with D possibly matching TRBD1 (5 bases). The germline V gene encodes CDR1 GTSNPN and CDR2 SVGIG (reference sequence). V was clipped by 3 bases and J by 8 bases, with 16 bases between them. The CDR3 loop spans 13 amino acids. The CDR3 region has the DNA TGTGCCTGGAGCTCGTCCGCAAGGGGCGGCTACACCTTC. Amino acids: CAWSSSARGGYTF.

The rearrangement joins TRBV20-1 to TRBJ2-7; 8 bases fit TRBD2. The CDR3 contains 15 residues. From germline, CDR1 is DFQATT and CDR2 SNEGSKA (reference sequence). V lost 0 bases and J lost 6; bases outside the gene matches: 10. This CDR3 is CSARDSGGRSPEQYF. The CDR3 DNA sequence: TGCAGTGCTAGAGATAGCGGCGGGAGGTCCCCCGAGCAGTACTTC.

This clonotype was seen only a few times. The V call is TRBV7-2, the J call TRBJ1-1, with D perhaps matching TRBD1 (5 bases). Trimming left V 2 bases short and J 9 bases short, with 10 bases between. Germline V lookup: CDR1 SGHTA, CDR2 FQGNSA. The CDR3 is 12 amino acids. CDR3 loop: CASSLHGAKAFF. The CDR3 DNA reads as TGTGCCAGCAGCTTACATGGGGCAAAAGCTTTCTTT. The entire variable domain, with the rest obtained from reference TRBV7-2 and TRBJ1-1, is as follows: GAGVSQSPSNKVTEKGKDVELRCDPISGHTALYWYRQSLGQGLEFLIYFQGNSAPDKSGLPSDRFSAERTGGSVSTLTIQRTQQEDSAVYLCASSLHGAKAFFGQGTRLTVV.

For this clonotype: A single base separates this from a much larger clone, so it may be a read error. V is TRBV7-6 and J is TRBJ1-5; maybe TRBD1 (5 bases). Between the trimmed V and J ends, which lost 5 bases and 7 bases, there was a span of 12 bases. This CDR3 contains 13 residues. Germline V lookup: CDR1 SGHVS, CDR2 FNYEAQ. The CDR3 coding sequence is TGTGCCAGCAGCCCAGGGTGCAGACAGCCCCAGCATTTT. Translating gives CASSPGCRQPQHF.

This clonotype was found a few times. The J gene is TRBJ1-2, the V gene TRBV11-2; TRBD1 might be the D (5 bases). The CDR3 loop spans 16 amino acids. V was trimmed by 1 base and J by 4 bases, leaving 16 bases between them. The germline V gene encodes CDR1 SGHAT and CDR2 FQNNGV. CDR3 in amino acids: CASSLGHRRLGYGYTF. DNA for the CDR3: TGTGCCAGCAGCTTAGGCCACAGGCGCCTTGGCTATGGCTACACCTTC.

Worth noting for this clonotype: This clone may be a read error of a much larger clone one base away. The rearrangement links TRBV21-1 to TRBJ2-2. TRBV21-1 is a listed pseudogene. This CDR3 has 13 amino acids. The CDR3 nucleotides read TGTGCCAGCAGCACCGAAGGCACCGGGGAGCTGTTTTTT. The encoded protein is CASSTEGTGELFF.

V gene TRBV13 combines with J gene TRBJ2-7, with 7 bases that match TRBD1. Germline V gene lookup returns CDR1 PRHDT and CDR2 FYEKMQ (reference sequence). The ends lost 4 bases at V and 1 base at J; junction bases unmatched: 1. The CDR3 extends over 13 amino acids. The DNA of the CDR3 is TGTGCCAGCAGCTCGGGACAGTCCTACGAGCAGTACTTC. Amino acid sequence: CASSSGQSYEQYF.

The V gene is TRBV19, the J gene TRBJ1-4; D is unclear. Trimming took off 2 bases at V and 8 bases at J, with 18 bases between the two ends. Germline V gene sequence: CDR1 LNHDA, CDR2 SQIVND (reference sequence). The CDR3 consists of 16 residues. The CDR3 DNA follows: TGTGCCAGTAGTATACGGGGAGGAGGCGCGGGCGAAAAACTGTTTTTT. It specifies CASSIRGGGAGEKLFF.

The rearrangement joins TRBV2 to TRBJ2-3; D gene ambiguous. Per germline, CDR1 SNHLY and CDR2 FYNNEI. This CDR3 region has 12 residues. V lost 6 bases to trimming and J lost 6 bases, with 10 bases between them. Here the CDR3 DNA reads TGTGCCAGCAGCCTTACAAGGGATACGCAGTATTTT. It translates to CASSLTRDTQYF. Complete variable domain (other parts from reference TRBV2 and TRBJ2-3): EPEVTQTPSHQVTQMGQEVILRCVPISNHLYFYWYRQILGQKVEFLVSFYNNEISEKSEIFDDQFSVERPDGSNFTLKIRSTKLEDSAMYFCASSLTRDTQYFGPGTRLTVL.

This clonotype was counted ten times or more. The CDR3 region has the DNA TGCGCCAGCAGCCAAGGGCTCCTAACAGGGTCTGGAAACACCATATATTTT. It translates to CASSQGLLTGSGNTIYF. The gene calls are TRBV4-1 and TRBJ1-3, with a tentative D call TRBD1 (6 bases). The V gene's germline CDR1 is MGHRA and CDR2 YSYEKL. The CDR3 runs 17 residues. V was cut by 1 base and J by 1 base, with 14 bases left in between.

This clonotype was found a few times. Given a much more abundant clone one base away, this may be a read error. The chain joins TRBV6-5 to TRBJ1-2; no definite D call. Germline CDR1 MNHEY, CDR2 SVGAGI. This CDR3 spans 14 amino acids. V was shortened by 5 bases and J by 4 bases, with 14 bases between the two germline ends. For the CDR3, the DNA is TGTGCCAGCAGTGAACCGACGCGACGCTATGGCTACACCTTC. Translation gives CASSEPTRRYGYTF.

J is TRBJ2-7 and V is TRBV11-2; 10 nucleotides align to TRBD1. The CDR3 is 15 residues long. Trimming took 5 bases from V and 2 from J; bases not matched to a gene: 6. The germline CDR1 and CDR2 sequences are SGHAT and FQNNGV. CDR3: CASSPRDRGAYEQYF. CDR3 sequence (DNA): TGTGCCAGCAGCCCCCGGGACAGGGGAGCCTACGAGCAGTACTTC.

As for this clonotype: Possible read error: a much larger clone is one base away. The J gene is TRBJ2-1, the V gene TRBV20-1; 14 bases line up with TRBD2. V shed 1 base, J shed 0 bases, and the junction held 2 bases outside the gene matches. The CDR3 totals 17 residues. The germline gives CDR1 DFQATT, CDR2 SNEGSKA (reference sequence). The CDR3 here is CSARGTSGRTSYNEQFF. CDR3 DNA sequence: TGCAGTGCTAGAGGGACTAGCGGGAGGACCTCCTACAATGAGCAGTTCTTC.

V is TRBV29-1 and J is TRBJ1-2; 7 nucleotides line up with TRBD1. The CDR3 consists of 13 residues. Germline V gene sequence: CDR1 SQVTM, CDR2 ANQGSEA. The V gene end was trimmed by 3 bases and the J gene end by 5 bases; junction bases not matched to a gene: 6. CDR3: CSVDDRDFYGYTF. The CDR3 bases are TGCAGCGTTGATGACAGGGACTTTTATGGCTACACCTTC. The full variable domain, its missing parts supplied by reference TRBV29-1 and TRBJ1-2, is SAVISQKPSRDICQRGTSLTIQCQVDSQVTMMFWYRQQPGQSLTLIATANQGSEATYESGFVIDKFPISRPNLTFSTLTVSNMSPEDSSIYLCSVDDRDFYGYTFGSGTRLTVV.